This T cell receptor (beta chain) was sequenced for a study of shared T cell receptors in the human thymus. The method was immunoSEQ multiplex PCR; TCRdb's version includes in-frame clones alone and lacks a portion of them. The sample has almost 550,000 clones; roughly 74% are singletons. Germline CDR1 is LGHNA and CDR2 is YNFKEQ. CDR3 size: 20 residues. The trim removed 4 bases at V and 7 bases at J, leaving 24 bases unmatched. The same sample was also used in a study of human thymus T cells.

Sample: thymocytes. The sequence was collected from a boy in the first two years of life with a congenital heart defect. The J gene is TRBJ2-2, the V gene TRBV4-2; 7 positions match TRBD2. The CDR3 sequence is CASSPALGSGSYLSGGELFF. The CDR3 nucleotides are TGTGCCAGCAGCCCTGCCTTAGGTAGCGGGTCCTACCTTTCCGGCGGGGAGCTGTTTTTT.